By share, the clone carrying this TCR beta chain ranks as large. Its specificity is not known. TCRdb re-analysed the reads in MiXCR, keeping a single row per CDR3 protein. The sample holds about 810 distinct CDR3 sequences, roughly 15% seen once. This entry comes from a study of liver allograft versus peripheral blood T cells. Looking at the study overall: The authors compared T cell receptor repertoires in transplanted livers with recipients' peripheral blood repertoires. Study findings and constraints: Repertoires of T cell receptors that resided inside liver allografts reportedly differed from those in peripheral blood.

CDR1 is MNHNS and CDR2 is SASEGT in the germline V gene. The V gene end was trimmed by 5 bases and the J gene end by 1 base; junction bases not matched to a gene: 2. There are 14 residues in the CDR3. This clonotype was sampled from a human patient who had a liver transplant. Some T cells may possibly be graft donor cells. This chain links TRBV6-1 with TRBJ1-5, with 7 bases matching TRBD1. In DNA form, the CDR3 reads TGTGCCAGCAGTTACAGGGGCAGCAATCAGCCCCAGCATTTT. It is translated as CASSYRGSNQPQHF.